These 14 T cell receptor beta chains were sequenced from one sample in a study of cytomegalovirus exposure and HLA in healthy donors (dated by TCRdb to about 2017). The method was the immunoSEQ multiplex PCR assay. For the multiplex PCR, a mixture combining 60 forward primers for TCR Vbeta segments and 13 reverse primers for TCR Jbeta segments was used. TCRdb took this table from immuneACCESS and kept in-frame rearrangements with V and J called. Such tables lack part of the clones; where checked against another copy, unresolved V genes explain under half of the gap, and the rest is unexplained. For this sample there are roughly 110,000 clones; 65% to 75% appear just once. Together, the top ten hold 2.8% of the sample. The sample taken for sequencing was PBMCs. These TCRs come from a female donor in good health and CMV-seronegative.

The V call is TRBV10-3, the J call TRBJ2-7; D might be TRBD1 (5 bases). Trimming took off 5 bases at V and 3 bases at J, with 8 bases between the two ends. The CDR3 covers 12 residues. The V gene's germline CDR1 is ENHRY and CDR2 SYGVKD. The CDR3 loop is CAISSTDYEQYF. The CDR3 coding sequence is TGTGCCATCAGTTCGACAGACTACGAGCAGTACTTC.

The rearrangement uses TRBV6-1 and TRBJ2-5; 8 nucleotides align to TRBD2. The DNA end is a closer match to TRBJ2-7, so the J assignment may be wrong. The CDR3 extends over 14 amino acids. CDR1 is MNHNS, CDR2 SASEGT, per germline. The CDR3 DNA is TGTGCCAGCAGCGGTATGCGGGGGGCACTCGAGCAGTACTTC. Residues: CASSGMRGALEQYF.

This sequence joins TRBV19 and TRBJ1-1; TRBD1 might be the D (5 bases). Trimming took off 4 bases at V and 5 bases at J, with 14 bases between the two ends. The CDR3 length is 14 residues. Per germline, CDR1 LNHDA and CDR2 SQIVND (reference sequence). CDR3 sequence (DNA): TGTGCCAGTAGTACAGCCGGGGGGGGTACTGAAGCTTTCTTT. Amino acid sequence: CASSTAGGGTEAFF.

The V gene is TRBV19, the J gene TRBJ2-4; perhaps TRBD1 as D (6 bases). Looked up from germline, CDR1 is LNHDA and CDR2 is SQIVND (reference sequence). V dropped 1 base and J dropped 8 bases, with 12 bases sitting between them. This CDR3 has 14 amino acids. The CDR3 DNA follows: TGTGCCAGTAGTATAGTGCAGGGGCAAGACATTCAGTACTTC. Encoded protein: CASSIVQGQDIQYF.

The sample holds a few counts of this clone. This chain connects TRBV5-1 to TRBJ1-1; D ambiguous. The CDR3 spans 15 residues. Between the trimmed V and J ends, which lost 1 base and 4 bases, there was a span of 14 bases. CDR1 and CDR2 (germline): SGHRS, YFSETQ. CDR3 in DNA: TGCGCCAGCAGCTTGCAAGGAGGGAGAGGCACTGAAGCTTTCTTT. This translates into CASSLQGGRGTEAFF.

The genes are TRBV5-1 and TRBJ1-4, with no clear D. The germline CDR1 and CDR2 sequences are SGHRS and YFSETQ. The CDR3 is 14 amino acids. V shed 0 bases and J shed 3 bases, with 6 bases lying between them. The CDR3 coding sequence is TGCGCCAGCAGCTTGGGACAATCTAATGAAAAACTGTTTTTT. Protein sequence: CASSLGQSNEKLFF.

This clone was counted a few times. V is TRBV7-9 and J is TRBJ2-1; D is possibly TRBD1 (5 bases). Germline lookup yields CDR1 SEHNR and CDR2 FQNEAQ (reference sequence). The CDR3 has 14 amino acids. Trimming left V 7 bases short and J 8 bases short, with 18 bases between. In nucleotides, the CDR3 is TGTGCCAGCACAAGGGGAAGGGAAGGTGATGAGCAGTTCTTC. Residues: CASTRGREGDEQFF.

The chain employs TRBV11-3 and TRBJ2-2; D uncertain. Germline lookup yields CDR1 SGHNT and CDR2 YENEEA. V was trimmed by 3 bases and J by 0 bases, leaving 14 bases between them. This CDR3 spans 17 amino acids. CDR3 loop: CASSFIFSASNTGELFF. CDR3 DNA sequence: TGTGCCAGCAGCTTTATTTTCAGCGCATCGAACACCGGGGAGCTGTTTTTT.

The genes are TRBV6-1 and TRBJ2-5; a weak D match, TRBD2 (6 bases). Trimming left V 1 base short and J 5 bases short, with 23 bases between. The germline V gene has CDR1 MNHNS and CDR2 SASEGT. CDR3 length: 18 residues. DNA for the CDR3: TGTGCCAGCAGTGAAGGAATAGCGGCCAGCGGATCGGCGGAGACCCAGTACTTC. Translating gives CASSEGIAASGSAETQYF.

This clone has more than one count but fewer than ten. The gene calls are TRBV28 and TRBJ2-1; 8 bases fit TRBD2. The trim removed 1 base at V and 4 bases at J, leaving 6 bases unmatched. CDR1 is MDHEN and CDR2 is SYDVKM in the germline V gene. CDR3 size: 16 residues. CDR3 residues: CASSLSRGGRYNEQFF. CDR3 DNA: TGTGCCAGCAGTTTATCCCGGGGCGGGAGGTACAATGAGCAGTTCTTC.

The chain joins TRBV14 to TRBJ1-2; D is ambiguous. The CDR3 has 15 residues. Germline values: CDR1 SGHDN, CDR2 FVKESK. Trimming took off 4 bases at V and 0 bases at J, with 12 bases between the two ends. CDR3 protein: CASSPPRGPNYGYTF. In DNA, the CDR3 is TGTGCCAGCAGCCCACCTCGCGGGCCTAACTATGGCTACACCTTC. The whole variable domain, remainder taken from reference TRBV14 and TRBJ1-2, is EAGVTQFPSHSVIEKGQTVTLRCDPISGHDNLYWYRRVMGKEIKFLLHFVKESKQDESGMPNNRFLAERTGGTYSTLKVQPAELEDSGVYFCASSPPRGPNYGYTFGSGTRLTVV.

This clone has only one observation. The gene calls are TRBV30 and TRBJ1-2; 7 bases are shared with TRBD1. Germline CDR1 GTSNPN, CDR2 SVGIG (reference sequence). With 5 bases clipped from V and 3 bases from J, the junction kept 15 bases outside the gene matches. The CDR3 covers 16 residues. The CDR3 loop is CAWDYNPTGSYYGYTF. Here the CDR3 DNA reads TGTGCCTGGGACTATAACCCGACAGGGTCCTACTATGGCTACACCTTC.

The rearrangement joins TRBV6-1 to TRBJ2-7; possibly TRBD2 for D (7 bases). V was trimmed by 6 bases and J by 4 bases, leaving 16 bases between them. CDR1 MNHNS and CDR2 SASEGT come from the germline V gene. The CDR3 contains 14 residues. The DNA of the CDR3 is TGTGCCAGCAGGACCCGGGGGGCCAGGTACGAGCAGTACTTC. Its translation is CASRTRGARYEQYF.

This rearrangement joins TRBV10-1 to TRBJ2-5; TRBD2 matches at 7 bases. The CDR3 sequence is 16 residues long. The J segment lost 5 bases and the V segment lost 4 bases, leaving 13 bases of the junction unmatched. Germline CDR1 WNHNN, CDR2 SYGVQD (reference sequence). CDR3 sequence reads: CASSAAEGLGGETQYF. Written as DNA, the CDR3 is TGCGCCAGCAGTGCCGCGGAGGGGTTGGGAGGGGAGACCCAGTACTTC.